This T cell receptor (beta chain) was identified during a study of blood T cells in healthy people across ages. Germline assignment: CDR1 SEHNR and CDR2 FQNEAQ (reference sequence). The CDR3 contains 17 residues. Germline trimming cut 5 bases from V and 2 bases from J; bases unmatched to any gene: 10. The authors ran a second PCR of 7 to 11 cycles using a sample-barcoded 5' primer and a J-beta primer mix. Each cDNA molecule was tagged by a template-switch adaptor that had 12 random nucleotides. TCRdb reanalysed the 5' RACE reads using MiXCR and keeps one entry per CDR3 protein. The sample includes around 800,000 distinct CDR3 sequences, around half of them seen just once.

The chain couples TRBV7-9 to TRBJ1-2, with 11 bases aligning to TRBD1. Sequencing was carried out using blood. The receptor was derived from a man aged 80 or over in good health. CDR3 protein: CASSPLPGQGGNYGYTF. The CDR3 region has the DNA TGTGCCAGCAGCCCCTTGCCGGGACAGGGGGGGAACTATGGCTACACCTTC.